One sample yielded the 20 T cell receptor beta chains listed below, sequenced in a study of blood T cells in healthy people across ages. With a J-beta primer mix and a sample-barcoded 5' primer, a second PCR ran about 6 to 11 cycles. TCRdb independently ran MiXCR on the 5' RACE reads; one entry per CDR3 protein. Here the sample spans roughly 1,800,000 distinct CDR3 sequences, roughly 52% being singletons. Sequences were obtained from blood. The receptors derive from a woman aged 40 to 50 in good health.

Of note for this clonotype: At one boundary the junction diverges from the germline segment, which might be a read error. The rearrangement links TRBV3-1 to TRBJ2-3; 7 nucleotides agree with TRBD1. CDR1 and CDR2 (germline): LGHDT, YNNKEL (reference sequence). This CDR3 region has 13 residues. CDR3 sequence reads: CASSPGGTGTQYF. For the CDR3, the DNA is TGTGCCAGCAGCCCAGGGGGAACAGGTACGCAGTATTTT.

This rearrangement joins TRBV7-9 to TRBJ1-1; D remains ambiguous. Trimming took off 1 base at V and 8 bases at J, with 14 bases between the two ends. CDR1 SEHNR and CDR2 FQNEAQ come from the germline V gene (reference sequence). This CDR3 region has 14 residues. Written as DNA, the CDR3 is TGTGCCAGCAGCTTAGGGTCCCCCTTCGGGGAAGCTTTCTTT. Translated: CASSLGSPFGEAFF.

The V call is TRBV24-1, the J call TRBJ2-3; D may be TRBD2 (5 bases). V was cut by 5 bases and J by 8 bases, with 16 bases left in between. The CDR3 length is 14 residues. Germline V lookup: CDR1 KGHDR, CDR2 SFDVKD. As DNA, the CDR3 is TGTGCCACCAGTGCCGTTGGACCTGCGGGTACGCAGTATTTT. This translates into CATSAVGPAGTQYF.

The table lists this clonotype with a count of one. V is TRBV6-2 or TRBV6-3 and J is TRBJ2-2, with D perhaps matching TRBD1 (5 bases). The V gene's germline CDR1 is MNHEY and CDR2 SVGEGT. V lost 5 bases to trimming and J lost 5 bases, with 12 bases between them. The CDR3 totals 14 residues. The CDR3 DNA reads TGTGCCAGCAGTAGAATCAGGGATACCGGGGAGCTGTTTTTT. Translating it yields CASSRIRDTGELFF.

The J gene is TRBJ2-7, the V gene TRBV4-2; D gene ambiguous. The CDR3 totals 17 residues. Trimming shortened V by 2 bases and J by 0 bases, and 17 bases separated the two germline ends. Per germline, CDR1 LGHNA and CDR2 YNFKEQ. DNA of the CDR3: TGTGCCAGCAGCCAACATTATAAACCGGAAGCCTCCTACGAGCAGTACTTC. Translating it yields CASSQHYKPEASYEQYF.

The J gene is TRBJ2-7, the V gene TRBV28, with D perhaps matching TRBD1 (5 bases). Germline CDR1 is MDHEN and CDR2 is SYDVKM. Trimming left V 10 bases short and J 0 bases short, with 7 bases between. CDR3 length: 11 residues. CDR3 DNA: TGTGCCAAGCAGGGCTCCTACGAGCAGTACTTC. Translated: CAKQGSYEQYF.

The chain employs TRBV20-1 and TRBJ1-1, with 10 bases identical to TRBD1. There are 17 residues in the CDR3. V was pared by 5 bases and J by 4 bases, with 16 bases of the junction left unmatched. From germline, CDR1 is DFQATT and CDR2 SNEGSKA (reference sequence). The DNA for the CDR3 is TGCAGTGCTCGGGACAGGGGAATTCAATTCATCCCCACTGAAGCTTTCTTT. Protein sequence: CSARDRGIQFIPTEAFF.

J is TRBJ2-5 and V is TRBV6-5, with 11 bases lining up with TRBD2. Losses at the gene ends were 2 bases for V and 4 bases for J; bases not matched to a gene: 3. CDR3 length equals 15 residues. Germline V gives CDR1 MNHEY, CDR2 SVGAGI. The CDR3 is CASSYTSGGAETQYF. DNA for the CDR3: TGTGCCAGCAGTTACACTAGCGGGGGAGCAGAGACCCAGTACTTC.

This clonotype was seen a few times. The chain uses TRBV4-2 and TRBJ2-7, with 7 bases identical to TRBD1. Germline values: CDR1 LGHNA, CDR2 YNFKEQ. The junction had 8 bases not matched to a gene; V was cut back by 2 bases and J by 4 bases. This CDR3 comprises 15 residues. The DNA of the CDR3 is TGTGCCAGCAGCCAACGTACAGGGGTTATGTACGAGCAGTACTTC. This codes for CASSQRTGVMYEQYF.

This chain links TRBV9 with TRBJ1-4; D is uncertain. The germline V and J ends were trimmed by 4 bases and 5 bases, with 15 bases remaining between them. CDR1 is SGDLS and CDR2 is YYNGEE in the germline V gene. This CDR3 is built from 15 residues. The CDR3 DNA is TGTGCCAGCAGCCTTAGTGGGTACGGGAATGAAAAACTGTTTTTT. As protein: CASSLSGYGNEKLFF.

The rearrangement uses TRBV28 and TRBJ2-2; 12 bases are a match to TRBD2. Germline V gene sequence: CDR1 MDHEN, CDR2 SYDVKM. CDR3 length: 18 residues. J was trimmed by 2 bases and V by 5 bases; bases with no gene match: 9. CDR3 nucleotide sequence: TGTGCCAGCAGTCCCCGACTAGCGGGGGACATCAACACCGGGGAGCTGTTTTTT. This translates into CASSPRLAGDINTGELFF.

This clonotype was found once. This chain joins TRBV28 and TRBJ1-2; unclear D gene. Germline CDR1 and CDR2: MDHEN and SYDVKM. V lost 2 bases to trimming and J lost 7 bases, with 11 bases between them. This CDR3 contains 13 residues. The CDR3 region has the DNA TGTGCCAGCAGTTTAAGCGGCTGGGGTGGCTACACCTTC. Translating it yields CASSLSGWGGYTF.

The chain employs TRBV10-3 and TRBJ1-5, with a weak D call TRBD1 (6 bases). CDR1 and CDR2 from the germline V gene are ENHRY and SYGVKD. Trimming left V 6 bases short and J 4 bases short, with 10 bases between. The CDR3 spans 13 residues. For the CDR3, the DNA is TGTGCCATCAGCAGTGACAGGAATCAGCCCCAGCATTTT. This translates into CAISSDRNQPQHF.

This clonotype has only a few counts. V usage is TRBV7-2 and J usage is TRBJ2-1; 9 nucleotides line up with TRBD1. The CDR3 loop spans 14 amino acids. The J segment lost 9 bases and the V segment lost 5 bases, leaving 8 bases of the junction unmatched. Looked up from germline, CDR1 is SGHTA and CDR2 is FQGNSA. CDR3 residues: CASSLGTGHSEQFF. The CDR3, as DNA: TGTGCCAGCAGCCTCGGGACAGGGCATAGTGAGCAGTTCTTC.

The genes are TRBV29-1 and TRBJ2-3; no clear D. The V end was cut by 6 bases, the J end by 0 bases, with 16 bases between. CDR1 is SQVTM and CDR2 is ANQGSEA in the germline V gene. This CDR3 comprises 15 residues. The CDR3 reads CSVLVGLGSTDTQYF. CDR3 sequence (DNA): TGCAGCGTCCTAGTTGGGTTGGGTAGCACAGATACGCAGTATTTT.

The chain is built from TRBV7-9 and TRBJ1-2, with D possibly matching TRBD1 (5 bases). This CDR3 is 12 amino acids long. CDR1 SEHNR and CDR2 FQNEAQ come from the germline V gene (reference sequence). The ends were cut back, 5 bases at V and 8 bases at J, with 12 bases in the middle. CDR3 residues: CASSARVGGYTF. In DNA, the CDR3 is TGTGCCAGCAGCGCCAGGGTGGGGGGCTACACCTTC.

V gene TRBV7-9 combines with J gene TRBJ2-4, with no clear D. V was pared by 1 base and J by 0 bases, with 10 bases between. The germline V gene has CDR1 SEHNR and CDR2 FQNEAQ (reference sequence). This CDR3 comprises 16 residues. The chain's CDR3 is CASSLVLGLAKNIQYF. CDR3 in DNA: TGTGCCAGCAGCTTAGTCCTGGGATTAGCCAAAAACATTCAGTACTTC.

The rearrangement links TRBV6-1 to TRBJ1-5; D not resolved. The CDR3 loop spans 14 amino acids. Germline V gives CDR1 MNHNS, CDR2 SASEGT. Trimming pared 3 bases from V and 0 bases from J, leaving 6 bases between. CDR3 bases: TGTGCCAGCAGTGATGGATTTAGCAATCAGCCCCAGCATTTT. Translated: CASSDGFSNQPQHF.

The chain has TRBV11-2 and TRBJ2-1; D gene uncertain. The germline V and J ends were trimmed by 5 bases and 3 bases, with 14 bases remaining between them. CDR1 is SGHAT, CDR2 FQNNGV, per germline. This CDR3 is 15 amino acids long. Here the CDR3 DNA reads TGTGCCAGCAGCACCCGGCAGCTCGTCTACAATGAGCAGTTCTTC. Its translation: CASSTRQLVYNEQFF.

This clonotype was seen a few times. The chain joins TRBV4-2 to TRBJ2-1, with 7 bases identical to TRBD2. The V gene's germline CDR1 is LGHNA and CDR2 YNFKEQ. Trimming took 0 bases from V and 1 from J; bases not matched to a gene: 6. The CDR3 extends over 17 amino acids. The CDR3 DNA sequence: TGTGCCAGCAGCCAAGATCTTGGGGGGGTGTCCTACAATGAGCAGTTCTTC. This encodes CASSQDLGGVSYNEQFF.